What follows are 29 T cell receptor beta chains derived from one specimen sequenced in a study of T cell changes during pregnancy in multiple sclerosis. The method was immunoSEQ multiplex PCR; TCRdb's version includes in-frame clones alone and lacks a portion of them. This table has fewer than 40,000 clones, approximately 86% appearing once. The specimen was CD8+ T cells from peripheral blood mononuclear cells, collected in the first trimester of pregnancy. The source of these receptors is a female donor with multiple sclerosis, enrolled in a pregnancy study.

The chain recombines TRBV7-8 with TRBJ1-5, with a tentative D call TRBD1 (6 bases). V was clipped by 2 bases and J by 2 bases, with 16 bases between them. CDR1 is SGHVS, CDR2 FQNEAQ, per germline. The CDR3 consists of 17 residues. CDR3 sequence (DNA): TGTGCCAGCAGCTTATTCGCCGGGGGGCTAGGCAATCAGCCCCAGCATTTT. It codes for CASSLFAGGLGNQPQHF.

The CDR3 coding sequence is TGTGCCAGCAGCTCGACTAGGGACACTGAAGCTTTCTTT. Protein: CASSSTRDTEAFF. The V and J genes are TRBV7-9 and TRBJ1-1; no definite D call. The germline V and J ends were trimmed by 4 bases and 3 bases, with 9 bases remaining between them. The CDR3 extends over 13 amino acids. Germline V lookup: CDR1 SEHNR, CDR2 FQNEAQ (reference sequence).

This chain links TRBV4-3 with TRBJ2-7; 7 nucleotides align to TRBD2. CDR1 and CDR2 from the germline V gene are LGHNA and YSLEER. The length of the CDR3 is 13 residues. The V segment lost 4 bases and the J segment 4 bases; nucleotides outside the gene matches: 4. The CDR3 is CASSLGEGYEQYF. CDR3 sequence (DNA): TGCGCCAGCAGCCTAGGGGAGGGATACGAGCAGTACTTC.

The rearrangement joins TRBV6-1 to TRBJ2-7, with 8 positions matching TRBD2. CDR1 MNHNS and CDR2 SASEGT come from the germline V gene. The CDR3 length is 15 residues. J was trimmed by 3 bases and V by 3 bases; bases with no gene match: 7. For the CDR3, the DNA is TGTGCCAGCAGTGATGGGGCGGGGGGTGTCTACGAGCAGTACTTC. Translated: CASSDGAGGVYEQYF.

This clone appeared once. This rearrangement joins TRBV7-2 to TRBJ2-5; tentative D call: TRBD1 (6 bases). The CDR3 covers 16 residues. Between the trimmed V and J ends, which lost 4 bases and 2 bases, there was a span of 17 bases. Germline CDR1 and CDR2: SGHTA and FQGNSA. The CDR3: CASSSGRGGLQETQYF. DNA for the CDR3: TGTGCCAGCAGCTCAGGTCGTGGGGGCCTTCAAGAGACCCAGTACTTC.

This chain uses TRBV11-2 with TRBJ2-3; TRBD1 agrees at 10 bases. CDR1 SGHAT and CDR2 FQNNGV come from the germline V gene. V lost 0 bases and J lost 2; bases outside the gene matches: 14. The CDR3 totals 20 residues. This CDR3 is CASSLEGQGWGLGITDTQYF. CDR3 DNA: TGTGCCAGCAGCTTAGAGGGACAGGGGTGGGGTCTGGGAATCACAGATACGCAGTATTTT.

The chain couples TRBV7-9 to TRBJ2-1; tentatively, D is TRBD1 (7 bases). Per the germline V gene, CDR1 is SEHNR and CDR2 is FQNEAQ (reference sequence). The length of the CDR3 is 19 residues. Trimming removed 5 bases from V and 9 bases from J, with 32 bases in between. CDR3: CASSARLNYRGPEGGEQFF. The CDR3 DNA reads TGTGCCAGCAGCGCTCGCCTAAACTACAGGGGCCCAGAGGGGGGTGAGCAGTTCTTC.

The CDR3 spells CASSLVGSGYTGELFF. Written as DNA, the CDR3 is TGTGCCAGCAGCTTGGTCGGTAGCGGGTACACCGGGGAGCTGTTTTTT. The chain links TRBV5-4 to TRBJ2-2; TRBD2 aligns across 7 bases. Germline CDR1 SGHNT, CDR2 YYREEE (reference sequence). J was trimmed by 3 bases and V by 0 bases; bases with no gene match: 5. The CDR3 loop spans 16 amino acids.

The V call is TRBV7-8, the J call TRBJ2-5; D is undetermined. The length of the CDR3 is 15 residues. The V end was cut by 1 base, the J end by 1 base, with 10 bases between. The germline gives CDR1 SGHVS, CDR2 FQNEAQ. CDR3 sequence reads: CASSLELSLQETQYF. CDR3 DNA sequence: TGTGCCAGCAGCTTAGAATTGTCTCTCCAAGAGACCCAGTACTTC.

J is TRBJ2-2 and V is TRBV4-2; 9 bases map to TRBD1. V lost 0 bases, J lost 3 bases, and 5 bases stayed unmatched. The germline V gene encodes CDR1 LGHNA and CDR2 YNFKEQ. There are 17 residues in the CDR3. The CDR3 bases are TGTGCCAGCAGCCAAGAGTACTGGACAGGGGACACCGGGGAGCTGTTTTTT. Translating gives CASSQEYWTGDTGELFF.

The V call is TRBV7-8, the J call TRBJ1-1, with D possibly being TRBD1 (5 bases). CDR3 length: 15 amino acids. Germline assignment: CDR1 SGHVS and CDR2 FQNEAQ. Trimming took off 1 base at V and 5 bases at J, with 14 bases between the two ends. The CDR3 loop reads CASSLDRGTRTEAFF. DNA of the CDR3: TGTGCCAGCAGCTTAGATCGGGGGACTAGGACTGAAGCTTTCTTT.

The chain recombines TRBV11-1 with TRBJ2-5; a possible D gene is TRBD1 (6 bases). The V gene lost 1 base and the J gene lost 4 bases, with 10 bases spanning the gap. The CDR3 has 14 residues. Germline V gives CDR1 SGHAT, CDR2 FQDESV (reference sequence). This CDR3 is CASSLGSRGETQYF. The CDR3 region has the DNA TGTGCCAGCAGCTTAGGGTCCAGGGGAGAGACCCAGTACTTC.

The V and J genes are TRBV19 and TRBJ2-4, with a weak D call TRBD2 (6 bases). Germline V gene lookup returns CDR1 LNHDA and CDR2 SQIVND (reference sequence). V was pared by 3 bases and J by 1 base, with 10 bases between. CDR3 length: 15 residues. This chain's CDR3 is CASSISGGAKNIQYF. CDR3 in DNA: TGTGCCAGTAGTATCTCTGGAGGGGCCAAAAACATTCAGTACTTC.

The DNA for the CDR3 is TGTGCCAGCAGCTTTGGGGCGTCCGTCACCGGGGAGCTGTTTTTT. This gives the protein CASSFGASVTGELFF. This chain links TRBV7-9 with TRBJ2-2; TRBD1 is a possible D gene (5 bases). Germline-derived CDR1 and CDR2 are SEHNR and FQNEAQ (reference sequence). The CDR3 length is 15 residues. Trimming stripped 3 bases from V and 4 bases from J, with 12 bases between.

J is TRBJ2-7 and V is TRBV4-2; 9 nucleotides match TRBD2. This CDR3 contains 14 residues. V dropped 4 bases and J dropped 2; count of bases not matched to a gene: 3. Germline CDR1 reads LGHNA; CDR2 reads YNFKEQ. In DNA, the CDR3 is TGTGCCAGCAGCCTAGCGGGAGACGCCTACGAGCAGTACTTC. Amino acids: CASSLAGDAYEQYF.

The CDR3 region is CATYKPPGQGSNGYTF. CDR3 sequence (DNA): TGTGCCACCTATAAACCCCCGGGACAGGGGTCTAATGGCTACACCTTC. The chain couples TRBV7-2 to TRBJ1-2, with 10 bases matching TRBD1. This CDR3 region has 16 residues. V shed 10 bases and J 6 bases; nucleotides not matched to a gene: 17. Per the germline V gene, CDR1 is SGHTA and CDR2 is FQGNSA. Full variable domain (remainder filled in from reference TRBV7-2 and TRBJ1-2): GAGVSQSPSNKVTEKGKDVELRCDPISGHTALYWYRQSLGQGLEFLIYFQGNSAPDKSGLPSDRFSAERTGGSVSTLTIQRTQQEDSAVYLCATYKPPGQGSNGYTFGSGTRLTVV.

The chain uses TRBV10-3 and TRBJ1-5, with D perhaps TRBD1 (5 bases). This CDR3 region has 15 residues. The V gene's germline CDR1 is ENHRY and CDR2 SYGVKD. The CDR3 nucleotides read TGTGCGACGGAGTCAGGGTCGGAGGGGAATCAGCCCCAGCATTTT. Protein sequence: CATESGSEGNQPQHF.

The chain's CDR3 is CASSLVSWGWTGGNQPQHF. CDR3 DNA sequence: TGTGCCAGCAGCTTAGTCTCTTGGGGTTGGACAGGTGGGAATCAGCCCCAGCATTTT. The chain employs TRBV7-8 and TRBJ1-5, with 7 positions matching TRBD1. The V and J ends lost 1 base and 4 bases, in that order; junction bases with no gene match: 16. The length of the CDR3 is 19 residues. The germline V gene has CDR1 SGHVS and CDR2 FQNEAQ.

The chain uses TRBV19 and TRBJ2-5; TRBD1 might be the D (6 bases). Germline-derived CDR1 and CDR2 are LNHDA and SQIVND (reference sequence). Trimming shortened V by 7 bases and J by 8 bases, and 11 bases separated the two germline ends. The CDR3 covers 11 residues. CDR3 amino acids: CASKTGRTQYF. DNA for the CDR3: TGTGCCAGTAAAACAGGGAGAACCCAGTACTTC.

The chain carries TRBV4-3 and TRBJ1-5; 8 bases are shared with TRBD1. The V gene end was trimmed by 0 bases and the J gene end by 5 bases; junction bases not matched to a gene: 9. The CDR3 runs 17 residues. The germline V gene encodes CDR1 LGHNA and CDR2 YSLEER. As DNA, the CDR3 is TGCGCCAGCAGCCAAGATCGGACAGGGTCGTACGATCAGCCCCAGCATTTT. Translating gives CASSQDRTGSYDQPQHF.

This clone has only one observation. The chain is built from TRBV5-4 and TRBJ1-2, with 7 bases fitting TRBD1. This CDR3 region has 16 residues. CDR1 and CDR2 from the germline V gene are SGHNT and YYREEE (reference sequence). J gave up 2 bases and V 3 bases, and 10 bases lay outside the gene matches. CDR3 in DNA: TGTGCCAGCAGCTCCTTCGACAGGGAGGCAAACTATGGCTACACCTTC. Translating it yields CASSSFDREANYGYTF.

V gene TRBV27 combines with J gene TRBJ2-1; 9 bases agree with TRBD2. Germline values: CDR1 MNHEY, CDR2 SMNVEV (reference sequence). This CDR3 spans 16 amino acids. The junction had 11 bases not matched to a gene; V was cut back by 3 bases and J by 8 bases. DNA for the CDR3: TGTGCCAGCAGTTTTAGTGCGGGACTAGCTACCCATGAGCAGTTCTTC. Translating gives CASSFSAGLATHEQFF.

This clone was seen once. CDR3 DNA: TGTGCCAGCAGCCCTAGCGGGGGTGGGATCTCCTACAATGAGCAGTTCTTC. It yields the protein CASSPSGGGISYNEQFF. The chain uses TRBV11-3 and TRBJ2-1; 10 nucleotides agree with TRBD2. The CDR3 extends over 17 amino acids. V lost 5 bases and J lost 0; bases outside the gene matches: 7. Germline CDR1 and CDR2: SGHNT and YENEEA. The complete variable domain, with remaining parts taken from reference TRBV11-3 and TRBJ2-1, reads EAGVVQSPRYKIIEKKQPVAFWCNPISGHNTLYWYLQNLGQGPELLIRYENEEAVDDSQLPKDRFSAERLKGVDSTLKIQPAELGDSAVYLCASSPSGGGISYNEQFFGPGTRLTVL.

This chain joins TRBV23-1 and TRBJ2-1, with D possibly matching TRBD2 (5 bases). TRBV23-1 is an open reading frame, and its role is uncertain. The ends were cut back, 5 bases at V and 8 bases at J, with 19 bases in the middle. The CDR3 is made up of 15 amino acids. The CDR3 coding sequence is TGCGCCAGCAGTTTAGTGGGTCGCCCGAGGGATGAGCAGTTCTTC. It yields the protein CASSLVGRPRDEQFF.

V and J are TRBV9 and TRBJ2-3, with 9 bases lining up with TRBD2. Germline V gene lookup returns CDR1 SGDLS and CDR2 YYNGEE. V gave up 5 bases and J gave up 1 base; unmatched junction bases: 5. The CDR3 has 15 residues. CDR3 protein: CASSERTSGTDTQYF. Here the CDR3 DNA reads TGTGCCAGCAGTGAGAGGACTAGCGGCACAGATACGCAGTATTTT.

The chain couples TRBV7-9 to TRBJ2-3; 9 bases are shared with TRBD1. The J segment lost 1 base and the V segment lost 6 bases, leaving 5 bases of the junction unmatched. Germline CDR1 is SEHNR and CDR2 is FQNEAQ (reference sequence). The CDR3 sequence is 15 residues long. CDR3: CASSGGQGGTDTQYF. As DNA, the CDR3 is TGTGCCAGCAGTGGGGGACAGGGTGGCACAGATACGCAGTATTTT. Using reference TRBV7-9 and TRBJ2-3 for the parts outside the CDR3, the full variable domain is DTGVSQNPRHKITKRGQNVTFRCDPISEHNRLYWYRQTLGQGPEFLTYFQNEAQLEKSRLLSDRFSAERPKGSFSTLEIQRTEQGDSAMYLCASSGGQGGTDTQYFGPGTRLTVL.

The chain has TRBV4-1 and TRBJ2-1, with 7 bases identical to TRBD2. Germline trimming cut 1 base from V and 4 bases from J; bases unmatched to any gene: 4. The germline CDR1 and CDR2 sequences are MGHRA and YSYEKL. The CDR3 contains 15 residues. The CDR3 region has the DNA TGCGCCAGCAGCCAAGGTAGCGGGCGGTACAATGAGCAGTTCTTC. Translation gives CASSQGSGRYNEQFF.

The chain couples TRBV7-2 to TRBJ2-1; unclear D gene. V was clipped by 2 bases and J by 9 bases, with 11 bases between them. The length of the CDR3 is 13 residues. Germline V gene sequence: CDR1 SGHTA, CDR2 FQGNSA. The CDR3 DNA reads TGTGCCAGCAGCTTACCCCCTATATTTGAGCAGTTCTTC. Translating gives CASSLPPIFEQFF.

The chain couples TRBV7-9 to TRBJ1-5, with D possibly being TRBD1 (5 bases). V lost 3 bases, J lost 5 bases, and 14 bases lay in between. The CDR3 contains 15 residues. CDR1 and CDR2 from the germline V gene are SEHNR and FQNEAQ (reference sequence). CDR3 nucleotides: TGTGCCAGCAGCTTGCGGGGGGGAGGCGATCAGCCCCAGCATTTT. This encodes CASSLRGGGDQPQHF.